This TCR beta chain stems from a study of cytomegalovirus exposure and HLA in healthy donors. Study summary: Genotyping of under 500 donors showed that 65% to 90% belonged to the Caucasian-associated ancestry cluster.

The PCR had 60 Vbeta and 13 Jbeta primers. Clones were sequenced by immunoSEQ multiplex PCR, and TCRdb holds only the in-frame ones, with some missing. The sample has some 120,000 clones, about 80% seen once; the top ten hold less than 9.5%. Regarding the study as a whole: Reportedly, fewer N-insertions than the roughly 600-donor mean appeared in an Asian-associated ancestry cluster in a later analysis. In a later analysis, several top co-occurrence clusters appeared linked to parvovirus B19, influenza, CMV and Epstein-Barr virus.

V gave up 0 bases and J gave up 2 bases, with 13 bases separating them. The germline V gene encodes CDR1 SGHDT and CDR2 YYEEEE. This CDR3 spans 16 amino acids. This clone was detected only a few times. Its antigen is not known. Material for sequencing was PBMCs. This receptor was identified in a woman between 50 and 59 years old in good health and CMV-seropositive. The chain is built from TRBV5-6 and TRBJ2-3; possibly TRBD1 for D (5 bases). For the CDR3, the DNA is TGTGCCAGCAGCTTGGGACAGATTAGATACACAGATACGCAGTATTTT. Translated, it gives CASSLGQIRYTDTQYF.